The clone carrying this TCR beta chain came up many times. The antigen is undetermined. The sequence runs out 3 residues before the end of the CDR3; the remainder is reconstructed from the germline J gene. The sample originates from a study of T cell clonality in common variable immunodeficiency. Study results and limitations: In common variable immunodeficiency, TCR beta chains reportedly carried fewer deletions and N-nucleotide insertions.

This CDR3 is built from 13 residues. V dropped 0 bases and J dropped 6 bases, with 7 bases sitting between them. The germline V gene encodes CDR1 MGHRA and CDR2 YSYEKL. Assay: immunoSEQ multiplex PCR; the TCRdb copy retains only in-frame clones and omits some. The sample includes some 52,000 clones, none of them occurring once. Material for sequencing was peripheral blood mononuclear cells. The receptor comes from a person between 18 and 75 years old in good health. The chain uses TRBV4-1 and TRBJ2-3; D remains ambiguous. The chain's CDR3 is CASSQDRWDTQYF. The sequenced part of the CDR3 DNA is TGCGCCAGCAGCCAAGATCGGTGGGATACG.